This T cell receptor (beta chain) is drawn from a study of blood T cell repertoires in COVID-19. The wider study: Samples came from the United States, Italy and Spain, spanning acute and convalescent COVID-19. T cells, B-cell-depleted T cells, or PBMCs provided the cDNA or gDNA that served as material.

Original handling: Using reference gene primer amplification, nucleated cell counts were estimated. Profiled with immunoSEQ multiplex PCR; TCRdb holds only in-frame clones, not every one. That table supplies the V and J calls and clone size; D and trimming were determined from the DNA. The data contain some 97,000 clones, approximately 92% of them seen just once; the ten biggest clones take up around 6%. Losses at the gene ends were 3 bases for V and 1 base for J; bases not matched to a gene: 3. The CDR3 runs to 14 residues. In germline, CDR1 is DFQATT, CDR2 SNEGSKA (reference sequence). The sequence was obtained from a man in his 70s with acute or convalescent COVID-19. The chain recombines TRBV20-1 with TRBJ1-3; TRBD1 matches at 7 bases. The sequenced sample was peripheral blood. CDR3 sequence: CSASAGGSGNTIYF. DNA for the CDR3: TGCAGTGCTAGTGCAGGGGGGTCTGGAAACACCATATATTTT.